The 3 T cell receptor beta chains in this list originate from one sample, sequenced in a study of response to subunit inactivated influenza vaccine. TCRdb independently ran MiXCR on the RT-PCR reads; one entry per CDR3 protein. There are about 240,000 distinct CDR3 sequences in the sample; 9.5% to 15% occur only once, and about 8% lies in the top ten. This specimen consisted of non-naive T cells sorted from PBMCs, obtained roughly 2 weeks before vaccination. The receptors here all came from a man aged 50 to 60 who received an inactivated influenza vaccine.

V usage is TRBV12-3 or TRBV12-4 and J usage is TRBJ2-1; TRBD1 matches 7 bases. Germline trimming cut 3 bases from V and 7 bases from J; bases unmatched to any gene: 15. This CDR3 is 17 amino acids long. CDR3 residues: CASSLGTGVSSENEQFF. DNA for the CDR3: TGTGCCAGCAGTTTGGGCACAGGGGTGAGTAGCGAGAATGAGCAGTTCTTC.

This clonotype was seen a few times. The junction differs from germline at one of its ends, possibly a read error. The CDR3 bases are TGTGCCAGCAGCCAAGGGACTAGGGCGGTCTTC. It yields the protein CASSQGTRAVF. V is TRBV3-1 and J is TRBJ2-1, with TRBD2 identical over 7 bases. CDR3 size: 11 residues. The germline gives CDR1 LGHDT, CDR2 YNNKEL (reference sequence).

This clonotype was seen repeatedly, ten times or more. The CDR3 sequence: CASSLGGSGNTGELFF. The CDR3 DNA reads TGTGCCAGCAGCTTAGGAGGTAGCGGGAACACCGGGGAGCTGTTTTTT. The rearrangement uses TRBV7-2 and TRBJ2-2; D might be TRBD2 (6 bases). CDR3 size: 16 residues. V lost 1 base to trimming and J lost 1 base, with 10 bases between them. Germline V gene data show CDR1 as SGHTA and CDR2 as FQGNSA.